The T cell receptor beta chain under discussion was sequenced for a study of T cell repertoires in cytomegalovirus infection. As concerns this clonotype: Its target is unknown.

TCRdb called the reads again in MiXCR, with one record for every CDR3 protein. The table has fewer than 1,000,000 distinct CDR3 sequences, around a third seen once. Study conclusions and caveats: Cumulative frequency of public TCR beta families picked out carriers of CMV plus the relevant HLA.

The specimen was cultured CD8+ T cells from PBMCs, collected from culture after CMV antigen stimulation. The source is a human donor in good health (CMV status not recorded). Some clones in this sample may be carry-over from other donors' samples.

CDR3 DNA: TGTGCCAGCAGTTTCCGTGGATTAGACAGGGGGAACACTGAAGCTTTCTTT. Protein: CASSFRGLDRGNTEAFF. This chain joins TRBV12-3 or TRBV12-4 and TRBJ1-1; 8 bases are shared with TRBD1. The CDR3 has 17 amino acids. With V trimmed by 3 bases and J by 1 base, 10 bases remained unmatched.